The 16 T cell receptor beta chains given below trace back to one sample, sequenced in a study of metastatic and nonmetastatic thyroid tumors. All patients were treatment-naive before thyroid surgery. Via MiXCR, TCRdb re-called the PCR reads. The sample consists of roughly 6,000 clones, roughly a third of them appearing once. Sequenced sample: adjacent normal tissue. The receptors derive from a male donor with papillary thyroid cancer or a benign thyroid nodule (not recorded which). Some clones in this sample may be carry-over from other donors' samples.

This chain uses TRBV6-6 with TRBJ1-2, with D unclear. V was cut by 2 bases and J by 8 bases, with 9 bases left in between. Per germline, CDR1 MNHNY and CDR2 SVGAGI (reference sequence). The CDR3 totals 12 residues. The CDR3 region has the DNA TGTGCCAGCAGTTACCGCTTTGGCGGCTACACCTTC. Protein sequence: CASSYRFGGYTF.

The chain carries TRBV4-1 and TRBJ2-2, with 7 bases lining up with TRBD1. V shed 3 bases and J 7 bases; nucleotides not matched to a gene: 8. Germline V lookup: CDR1 MGHRA, CDR2 YSYEKL. This CDR3 is 15 amino acids long. CDR3 amino acids: CASSHNRGQVGELFF. The DNA for the CDR3 is TGCGCCAGCAGCCATAACAGGGGCCAAGTCGGGGAGCTGTTTTTT.

This clone was detected many times. The gene calls are TRBV6-5 and TRBJ2-5; D unresolved. There are 13 residues in the CDR3. CDR1 and CDR2 from the germline V gene are MNHEY and SVGAGI. The V gene lost 1 base and the J gene lost 5 bases, with 8 bases spanning the gap. CDR3 sequence reads: CASSYLGSETQYF. Written as DNA, the CDR3 is TGTGCCAGCAGTTACTTGGGTAGCGAGACCCAGTACTTC.

This clone was found a few times. This sequence joins TRBV7-8 and TRBJ2-7, with D uncertain. CDR3 size: 15 residues. Trimming took 1 base from V and 0 from J, leaving 10 bases between them. Germline CDR1 and CDR2: SGHVS and FQNEAQ. The CDR3 region has the DNA TGTGCCAGCAGCTTAGTGGGCTCCAGCTCCTACGAGCAGTACTTC. Encoded protein: CASSLVGSSSYEQYF.

Many counts were recorded for this clone. Other DNA sequences in the same sample also yield this CDR3. The V call is TRBV11-2, the J call TRBJ2-2, with 9 bases identical to TRBD2. Trimming cost V 3 bases and J 7 bases; bases outside gene matches: 12. The CDR3 has 17 residues. Germline loops: CDR1 SGHAT, CDR2 FQNNGV. CDR3 region: CASSFRAVRGGGGELFF. The DNA for the CDR3 is TGTGCCAGCAGCTTCCGAGCGGTGCGGGGGGGTGGCGGGGAGCTGTTTTTT.

Worth noting for this clone: Relative to the germline gene, one junction end is altered; a read error may explain this. The J gene is TRBJ2-6, the V gene TRBV10-2; a possible D gene is TRBD1 (5 bases). Germline values: CDR1 WSHSY, CDR2 SAAADI. CDR3 length: 18 residues. CDR3 sequence reads: CAGRNTTVNLSGANVVTF. DNA of the CDR3: TGCGCCGGCAGGAATACGACAGTCAACCTCTCTGGGGCCAACGTCGTGACTTTC.

This clone was seen a handful of times. The chain recombines TRBV6-5 with TRBJ2-7, with D hard to call. The CDR3 is 15 residues long. From germline, CDR1 is MNHEY and CDR2 SVGAGI. Trimming took off 0 bases at V and 2 bases at J, with 11 bases between the two ends. CDR3 nucleotide sequence: TGTGCCAGCAGTTACTCGATGCAGGAGACCTACGAGCAGTACTTC. It yields the protein CASSYSMQETYEQYF.

The gene calls are TRBV20-1 and TRBJ2-2; 8 nucleotides align to TRBD2. Germline V gene sequence: CDR1 DFQATT, CDR2 SNEGSKA (reference sequence). V shed 3 bases, J shed 2 bases, and the junction held 5 bases outside the gene matches. The CDR3 sequence is 15 residues long. DNA for the CDR3: TGCAGTGCTAGGAAGGGACTAGACAACACCGGGGAGCTGTTTTTT. This sequence encodes CSARKGLDNTGELFF.

This sequence joins TRBV5-1 and TRBJ2-7, with D uncertain. From germline, CDR1 is SGHRS and CDR2 YFSETQ. Trimming cost V 0 bases and J 5 bases, with 6 bases left between them. The CDR3 spans 12 residues. In DNA, the CDR3 is TGCGCCAGCAGCTTGGAACAACACGAGCAGTACTTC. The encoded protein is CASSLEQHEQYF.

The chain links TRBV6-4 to TRBJ1-2; no clear D. V was clipped by 0 bases and J by 8 bases, with 13 bases between them. Germline V gives CDR1 MRHNA, CDR2 SNTAGT. This CDR3 has 14 amino acids. CDR3 region: CASSDSKRVGGYTF. Written as DNA, the CDR3 is TGTGCCAGCAGTGACTCGAAAAGGGTTGGCGGCTACACCTTC.

This clone was detected a few times. CDR3: CASSELGGTGGGRNEQYF. DNA for the CDR3: TGTGCCAGCAGTGAATTGGGTGGGACAGGCGGCGGTAGAAACGAGCAGTACTTC. The rearrangement joins TRBV6-1 to TRBJ2-7; the match to TRBD1 covers 8 bases. Looked up from germline, CDR1 is MNHNS and CDR2 is SASEGT. This CDR3 spans 18 amino acids. V shed 2 bases, J shed 5 bases, and the junction held 17 bases outside the gene matches.

This clone was detected only a few times. This chain uses TRBV27 with TRBJ1-1; the match to TRBD1 covers 9 bases. J gave up 5 bases and V 4 bases, and 8 bases lay outside the gene matches. This CDR3 region has 15 residues. From germline, CDR1 is MNHEY and CDR2 SMNVEV (reference sequence). CDR3 sequence reads: CASSWYRGRGTEAFF. DNA of the CDR3: TGTGCCAGCAGTTGGTACAGGGGGCGTGGAACTGAAGCTTTCTTT.

The rearrangement uses TRBV30 and TRBJ1-1; D gene unclear. Per the germline V gene, CDR1 is GTSNPN and CDR2 is SVGIG (reference sequence). Trimming took 8 bases from V and 11 from J, leaving 18 bases between them. The CDR3 is 11 amino acids. The CDR3: CAADDGTWAFF. Here the CDR3 DNA reads TGTGCCGCAGACGACGGTACCTGGGCTTTCTTT.

CDR3 sequence: CASSSEEGGTNTEAFF. The CDR3 DNA reads as TGTGCCAGCAGCTCAGAAGAGGGGGGAACCAACACTGAAGCTTTCTTT. The chain links TRBV7-8 to TRBJ1-1, with D maybe TRBD1 (6 bases). Germline CDR1 is SGHVS and CDR2 is FQNEAQ. V was clipped by 4 bases and J by 2 bases, with 17 bases between them. The CDR3 spans 16 residues. The full variable domain, its missing parts supplied by reference TRBV7-8 and TRBJ1-1, is GAGVSQSPRYKVAKRGQDVALRCDPISGHVSLFWYQQALGQGPEFLTYFQNEAQLDKSGLPSDRFFAERPEGSVSTLKIQRTQQEDSAVYLCASSSEEGGTNTEAFFGQGTRLTVV.

The chain uses TRBV5-4 and TRBJ2-1, with 11 bases aligning to TRBD2. The trim removed 1 base at V and 0 bases at J, leaving 9 bases unmatched. Germline V lookup: CDR1 SGHNT, CDR2 YYREEE (reference sequence). The CDR3 spans 19 residues. In nucleotides, the CDR3 is TGTGCCAGCAGCTTGAGAGGGACTAGCGGTCTTAGCTCCTACAATGAGCAGTTCTTC. The encoded protein is CASSLRGTSGLSSYNEQFF.

The rearrangement uses TRBV6-1 and TRBJ2-7; D perhaps matches TRBD1 (7 bases). The CDR3 is made up of 14 amino acids. Looked up from germline, CDR1 is MNHNS and CDR2 is SASEGT. Trimming pared 6 bases from V and 6 bases from J, leaving 18 bases between. CDR3 bases: TGTGCCAGCAGAAACCAAGGGGGGACAGCCGAGCAGTACTTC. Its translation: CASRNQGGTAEQYF.